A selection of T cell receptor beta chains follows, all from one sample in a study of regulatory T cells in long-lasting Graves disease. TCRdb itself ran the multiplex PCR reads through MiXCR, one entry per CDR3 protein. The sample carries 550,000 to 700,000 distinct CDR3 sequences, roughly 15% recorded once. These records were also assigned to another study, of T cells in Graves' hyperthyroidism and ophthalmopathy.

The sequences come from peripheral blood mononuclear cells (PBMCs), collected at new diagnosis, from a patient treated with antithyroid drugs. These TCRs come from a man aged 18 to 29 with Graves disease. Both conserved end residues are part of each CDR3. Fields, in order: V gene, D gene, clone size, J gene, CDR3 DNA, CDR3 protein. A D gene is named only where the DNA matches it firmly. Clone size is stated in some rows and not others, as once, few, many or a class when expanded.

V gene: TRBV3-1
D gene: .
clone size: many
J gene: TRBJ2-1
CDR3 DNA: TGTGCCAGCAGAGCTCCGGGGAGGTATCATGAGCAGTTCTTC
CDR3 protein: CASRAPGRYHEQFF

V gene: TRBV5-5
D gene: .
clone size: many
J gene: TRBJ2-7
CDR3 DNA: TGTGCCAGCAGCTGGGATAGCGGTTCGACCTACGAGCAGTACTTC
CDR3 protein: CASSWDSGSTYEQYF

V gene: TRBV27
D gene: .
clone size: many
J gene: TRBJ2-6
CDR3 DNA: TGTGCCAGCAGTCGCTGGGGCCGAAACGTCCTGACTTTC
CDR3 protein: CASSRWGRNVLTF

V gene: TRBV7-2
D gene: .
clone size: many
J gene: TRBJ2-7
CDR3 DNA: TGTGCCAGCAGCCTGGACTGGGGGCCCTACGAGCAGTACTTC
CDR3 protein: CASSLDWGPYEQYF

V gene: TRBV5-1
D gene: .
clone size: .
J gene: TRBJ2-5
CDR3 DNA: TGCGCCAGCACCCGCGGGTCCCAAGAGACCCAGTACTTC
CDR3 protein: CASTRGSQETQYF

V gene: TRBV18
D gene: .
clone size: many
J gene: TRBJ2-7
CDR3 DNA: TGTGCCAGCTCACCTTCGGGCCCGGCGCAGTACTTC
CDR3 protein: CASSPSGPAQYF

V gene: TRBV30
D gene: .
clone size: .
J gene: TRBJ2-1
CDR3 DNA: TGTGCCTGGAGTAAGGGCGGGGCAGAGCAGTTCTTC
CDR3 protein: CAWSKGGAEQFF

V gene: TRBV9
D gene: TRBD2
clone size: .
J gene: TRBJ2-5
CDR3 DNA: TGTGCCAGCAGCCTCAGCGGGGGGACGGGGGAGACCCAGTACTTC
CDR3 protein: CASSLSGGTGETQYF

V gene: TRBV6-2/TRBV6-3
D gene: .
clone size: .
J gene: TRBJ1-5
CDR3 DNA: TGTGCCAGCAGTGCCCGGACAAGCGATCAGCCCCAGCATTTT
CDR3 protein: CASSARTSDQPQHF

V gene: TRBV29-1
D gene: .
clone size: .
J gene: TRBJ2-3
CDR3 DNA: TGCAGCGTTGAATCGGGGGGCTTTGGCACAGATACGCAGTATTTT
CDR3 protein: CSVESGGFGTDTQYF

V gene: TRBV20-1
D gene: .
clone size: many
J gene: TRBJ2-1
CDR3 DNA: TGCAGTGCTACCATGGACGGCCGAAACAATGAGCAGTTCTTC
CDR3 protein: CSATMDGRNNEQFF

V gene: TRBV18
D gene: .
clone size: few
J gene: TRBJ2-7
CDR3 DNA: TGTGCCAGCTCACCACCAGGGGGGGCCTCCTACGAGCAGTACTTC
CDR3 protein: CASSPPGGASYEQYF

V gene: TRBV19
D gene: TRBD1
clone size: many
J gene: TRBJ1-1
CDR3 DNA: TGTGCCAGTAGTAGGGACAGGGCGGTCACTGAAGCTTTCTTT
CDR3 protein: CASSRDRAVTEAFF

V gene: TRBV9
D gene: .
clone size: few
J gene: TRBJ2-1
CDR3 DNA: TGTGCCAGCAGCGTAGGGGGCGATGAGCAGTTCTTC
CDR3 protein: CASSVGGDEQFF

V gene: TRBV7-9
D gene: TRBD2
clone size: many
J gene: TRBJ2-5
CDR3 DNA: TGTGCCAGCAGCGAGCGGCTAGCGGGAGCAGAGGAGACCCAGTACTTC
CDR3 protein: CASSERLAGAEETQYF

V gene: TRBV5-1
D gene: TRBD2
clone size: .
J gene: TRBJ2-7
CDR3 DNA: TGCGCCAGCAGCCCGTCAGCGGGGGACTCCTACGAGCAGTACTTC
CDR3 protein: CASSPSAGDSYEQYF

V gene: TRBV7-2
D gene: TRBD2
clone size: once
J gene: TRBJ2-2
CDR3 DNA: TGTGCCAGCAGTCACAGCGGGAGGGCCTGGGAGCTGTTTTTT
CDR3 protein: CASSHSGRAWELFF

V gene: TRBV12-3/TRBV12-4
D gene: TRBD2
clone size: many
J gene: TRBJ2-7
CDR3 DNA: TGTGCCAGCAGTTTGGTCTTTAGCGGGAAGGATGAGCAGTACTTC
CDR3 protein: CASSLVFSGKDEQYF

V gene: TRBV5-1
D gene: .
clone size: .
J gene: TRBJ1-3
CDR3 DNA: TGCGCCAGCAGCCCCGGGAACGCTGGAAACACCATATATTTT
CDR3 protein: CASSPGNAGNTIYF

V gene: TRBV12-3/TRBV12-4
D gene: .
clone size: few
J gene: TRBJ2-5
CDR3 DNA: TGTGCCAGCAAAAATACAGCAATTCAAGAGACCCAGTACTTC
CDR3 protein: CASKNTAIQETQYF

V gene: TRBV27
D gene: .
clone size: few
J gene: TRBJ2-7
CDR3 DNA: TGTGCCAGCAGTGGACGTATAGCCACCTCCTACGAGCAGTACTTC
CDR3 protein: CASSGRIATSYEQYF

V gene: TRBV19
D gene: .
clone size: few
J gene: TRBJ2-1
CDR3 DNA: TGTGCCAGTAGGGATGGAGCGGCGTCGAAGTTCTTC
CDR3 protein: CASRDGAASKFF

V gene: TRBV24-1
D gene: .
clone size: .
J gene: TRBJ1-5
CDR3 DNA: TGTGCCACCCGAAAAGCCCGGGGGATCTTCCCGAATAGCAATCAGCCCCAGCATTTT
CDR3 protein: CATRKARGIFPNSNQPQHF

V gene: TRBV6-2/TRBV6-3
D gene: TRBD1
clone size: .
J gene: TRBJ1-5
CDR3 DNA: TGTGCCAGCAGTGGACAGGGGGCTGGTAATCAGCCCCAGCATTTT
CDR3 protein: CASSGQGAGNQPQHF

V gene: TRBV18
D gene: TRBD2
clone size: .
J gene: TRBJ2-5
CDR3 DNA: TGTGCCAGCTCACCACTTCGGCTAGCGGGAGGTCCAGAGACCCAGTACTTC
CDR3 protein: CASSPLRLAGGPETQYF

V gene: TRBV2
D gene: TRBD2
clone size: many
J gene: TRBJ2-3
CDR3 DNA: TGTGCCAGCAGAAGACTAGCGGGAGTGGATACGCAGTATTTT
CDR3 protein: CASRRLAGVDTQYF

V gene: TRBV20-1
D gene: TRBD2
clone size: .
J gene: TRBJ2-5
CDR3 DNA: TGCAGTGCTAGGGGTGGTAGACTAGCGGTTCCAGAGACCCAGTACTTC
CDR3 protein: CSARGGRLAVPETQYF

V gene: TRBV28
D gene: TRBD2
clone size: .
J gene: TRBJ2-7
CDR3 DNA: TGTGCCAGCAGTTACCCGGGGGGGGGTGCCCCCTACGAGCAGTACTTC
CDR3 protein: CASSYPGGGAPYEQYF

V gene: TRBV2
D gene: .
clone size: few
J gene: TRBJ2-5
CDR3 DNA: TGTGCCAGCCGACTTCAGGGTGCCGAGACCCAGTACTTC
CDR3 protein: CASRLQGAETQYF

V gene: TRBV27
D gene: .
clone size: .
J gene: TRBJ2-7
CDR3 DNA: TGTGCCAGCAAGGCAGGCGGACGGACCGAGCAGTACTTC
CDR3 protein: CASKAGGRTEQYF

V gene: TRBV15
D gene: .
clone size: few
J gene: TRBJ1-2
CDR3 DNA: TGTGCCACCAGGACCCATCTTGGGGATCAAGGCTACACCTTC
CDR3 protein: CATRTHLGDQGYTF

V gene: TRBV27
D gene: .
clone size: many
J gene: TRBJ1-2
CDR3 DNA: TGTGCCAGCAGAATACAGGGAGGCGATGGCTACACCTTC
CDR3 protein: CASRIQGGDGYTF

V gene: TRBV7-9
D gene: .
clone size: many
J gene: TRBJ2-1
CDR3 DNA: TGTGCCAGCAGCCAAGATTCCTGGAAGACCTACAATGAGCAGTTCTTC
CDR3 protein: CASSQDSWKTYNEQFF

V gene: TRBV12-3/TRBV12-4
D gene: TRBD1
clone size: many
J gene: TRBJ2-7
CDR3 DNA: TGTGCCAGCAGACGCGGGACAGGGACCTACGAGCAGTACTTC
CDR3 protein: CASRRGTGTYEQYF

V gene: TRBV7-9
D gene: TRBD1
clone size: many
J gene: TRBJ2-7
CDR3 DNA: TGTGCCAGCAGCTTACGGGGACAGGGAAACGAGCAGTACTTC
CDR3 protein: CASSLRGQGNEQYF

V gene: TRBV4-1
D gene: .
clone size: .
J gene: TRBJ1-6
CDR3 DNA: TGCGCCAGCAGCCAAGATGGAGGGTTTGGTAATTCACCCCTCCACTTT
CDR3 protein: CASSQDGGFGNSPLHF

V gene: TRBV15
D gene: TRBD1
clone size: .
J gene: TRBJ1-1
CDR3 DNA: TGTGCCACCAGCAGAGATGGGACAGTGAACACTGAAGCTTTCTTT
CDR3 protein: CATSRDGTVNTEAFF

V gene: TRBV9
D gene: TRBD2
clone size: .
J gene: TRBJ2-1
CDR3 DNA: TGTGCCAGCAGCGTAGTGGGGCGGAACGGGAGGAGCATTGAGCAGTTCTTC
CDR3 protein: CASSVVGRNGRSIEQFF

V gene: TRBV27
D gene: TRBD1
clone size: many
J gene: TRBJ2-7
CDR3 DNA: TGTGCCAGCAGTCAACTTCCGGGACAGGGAAACTACGAGCAGTACTTC
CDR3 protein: CASSQLPGQGNYEQYF

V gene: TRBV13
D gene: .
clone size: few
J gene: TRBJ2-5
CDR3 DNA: TGTGCCAGCAGCTTATCTTCCGCGGACTACCAAGAGACCCAGTACTTC
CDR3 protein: CASSLSSADYQETQYF

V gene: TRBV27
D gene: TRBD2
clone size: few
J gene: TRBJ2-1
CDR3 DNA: TGTGCCAGCAGTTTATGGGCTAGCGGGAGGGCCCTTGAGCAGTTCTTC
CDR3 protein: CASSLWASGRALEQFF

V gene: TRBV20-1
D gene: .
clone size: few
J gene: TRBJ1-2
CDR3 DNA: TGCAGTGCTAGGTTGGACGGGTCCTATGGCTACACCTTC
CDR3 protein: CSARLDGSYGYTF

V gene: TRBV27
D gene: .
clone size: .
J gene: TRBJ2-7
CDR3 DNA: TGTGCCAGCAGTTTAGGTTCGCAGGGGAAGGAGCAGTACTTC
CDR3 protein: CASSLGSQGKEQYF

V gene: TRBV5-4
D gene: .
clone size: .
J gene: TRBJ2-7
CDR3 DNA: TGTGCCAGCAGCCCCGACAGGACAGCCTCCTACGAGCAGTACTTC
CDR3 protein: CASSPDRTASYEQYF

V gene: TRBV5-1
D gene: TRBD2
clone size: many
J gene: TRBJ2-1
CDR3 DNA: TGCGCCAGCAGCTTGGCGTGGCAGCGGGAAGAGCAGTTCTTC
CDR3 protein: CASSLAWQREEQFF

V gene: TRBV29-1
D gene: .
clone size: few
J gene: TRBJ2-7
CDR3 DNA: TGCAGCGTTAGGGAGAGCTCCTACGAGCAGTACTTC
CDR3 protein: CSVRESSYEQYF

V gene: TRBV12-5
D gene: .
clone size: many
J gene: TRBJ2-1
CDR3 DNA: TGTGCTAGTGGTTGGAAGGACAGCCCGGAGCAGTTCTTC
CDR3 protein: CASGWKDSPEQFF

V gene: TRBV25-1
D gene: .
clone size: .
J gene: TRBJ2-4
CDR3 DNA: TGTGCCAGCAGTGAGGCAAGCAAAAACATTCAGTACTTC
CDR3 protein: CASSEASKNIQYF

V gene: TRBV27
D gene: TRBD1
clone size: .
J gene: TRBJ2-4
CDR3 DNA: TGTGCCACCCGTCTACGCGACAGGGTCTCAAACATTCAGTACTTC
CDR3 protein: CATRLRDRVSNIQYF

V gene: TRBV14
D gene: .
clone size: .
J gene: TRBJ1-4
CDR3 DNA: TGTGCCAGCAGCCATGGGCCCCTGGAGGAAAAACTGTTTTTT
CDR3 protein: CASSHGPLEEKLFF

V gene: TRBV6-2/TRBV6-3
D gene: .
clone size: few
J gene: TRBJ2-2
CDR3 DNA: TGTGCCAGCATGGGGACTTATCGGCGACGTGGCACCGGGGAGCTGTTTTTT
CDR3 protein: CASMGTYRRRGTGELFF

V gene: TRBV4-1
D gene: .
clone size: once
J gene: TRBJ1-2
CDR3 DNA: TGCGCCAGCAGCCAGCCTCCGGGACACTATGGCTACACCTTC
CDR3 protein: CASSQPPGHYGYTF

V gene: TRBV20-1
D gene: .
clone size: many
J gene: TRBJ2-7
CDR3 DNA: TGCAGTGCCTTGACAGGTCACACCTACGAGCAGTACTTC
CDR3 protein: CSALTGHTYEQYF

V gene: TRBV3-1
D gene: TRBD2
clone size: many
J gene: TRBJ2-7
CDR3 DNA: TGTGCCAGCAGCCAATATATCGGACTAGCGGGAGGTCCCCTCGAGCAGTACTTC
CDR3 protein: CASSQYIGLAGGPLEQYF

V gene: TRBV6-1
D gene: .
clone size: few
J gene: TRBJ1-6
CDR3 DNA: TGTGCCAGCAGTCAAACAGGATATGGGGGAATATCACCCCTCCACTTT
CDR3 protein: CASSQTGYGGISPLHF

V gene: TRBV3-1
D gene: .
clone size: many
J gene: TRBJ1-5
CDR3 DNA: TGTGCCAGCAGCCAAGACAGGAATAGCAATCAGCCCCAGCATTTT
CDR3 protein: CASSQDRNSNQPQHF

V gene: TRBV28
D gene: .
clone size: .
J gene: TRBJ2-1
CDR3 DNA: TGTGCCAGCAGTTCTTCCGGGACACGCACCTACAATGAGCAGTTCTTC
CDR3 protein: CASSSSGTRTYNEQFF

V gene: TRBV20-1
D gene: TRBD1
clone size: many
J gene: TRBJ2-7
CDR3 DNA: TGCAGTGCTAGAAGCAGGGGGCTTTCCTACGAGCAGTACTTC
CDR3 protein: CSARSRGLSYEQYF

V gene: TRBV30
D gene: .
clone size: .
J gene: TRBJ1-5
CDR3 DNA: TGTGCCTGGAGCCCGAAGGCTAGCAATCAGCCCCAGCATTTT
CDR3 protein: CAWSPKASNQPQHF